The clone carrying this T cell receptor (beta chain) came up a few times. This sample was taken from a study of response to subunit inactivated influenza vaccine. TCRdb redid the calling of the RT-PCR reads with MiXCR, one entry per CDR3 protein. The table has a few hundred thousand distinct CDR3 sequences, 14% seen once. The sequences come from PBMCs from blood, collected approximately 13 days after vaccination. This TCR derives from a man aged 50-60 years who received an inactivated influenza vaccine.

This CDR3 is CASSLVTGEDTQYF. CDR3 in DNA: TGCGCCAGCAGCTTGGTTACAGGGGAAGATACGCAGTATTTT. The chain links TRBV5-1 to TRBJ2-3; 7 bases fit TRBD1. V trimming: 0 bases; J trimming: 5 bases; junction bases outside the gene matches: 3. There are 14 residues in the CDR3. The germline gives CDR1 SGHRS, CDR2 YFSETQ.